The 8 T cell receptor beta chains listed next were all sequenced from one sample in a study of cytomegalovirus exposure and HLA in healthy donors. PCR primers comprised 60 Vbeta and 13 Jbeta primers. TCRdb's copy holds only in-frame clones and misses some; the assay was immunoSEQ multiplex PCR. The table lists about 140,000 clones, almost 85% of them singletons. Sequencing was carried out using PBMCs. These receptors came from an older woman in good health and CMV-seropositive.

The chain links TRBV28 to TRBJ1-5; 8 nucleotides align to TRBD1. Germline V gene data show CDR1 as MDHEN and CDR2 as SYDVKM. This CDR3 is built from 15 residues. V gave up 5 bases and J gave up 6 bases; unmatched junction bases: 9. The CDR3 is CASSNYQGASQPQHF. CDR3 nucleotide sequence: TGTGCCAGCAGTAATTATCAGGGGGCGAGTCAGCCCCAGCATTTT.

This clone has just one count. This chain connects TRBV7-9 to TRBJ2-3; D possibly corresponds to TRBD1 (5 bases). The germline V gene encodes CDR1 SEHNR and CDR2 FQNEAQ (reference sequence). This CDR3 comprises 14 residues. Trimming shortened V by 5 bases and J by 1 base, and 10 bases separated the two germline ends. CDR3 coding DNA: TGTGCCAGCAGCCCAGGGCAAGGCACAGATACGCAGTATTTT. Translation: CASSPGQGTDTQYF. Drawing the rest from reference TRBV7-9 and TRBJ2-3, the complete variable domain is DTGVSQNPRHKITKRGQNVTFRCDPISEHNRLYWYRQTLGQGPEFLTYFQNEAQLEKSRLLSDRFSAERPKGSFSTLEIQRTEQGDSAMYLCASSPGQGTDTQYFGPGTRLTVL.

The rearrangement links TRBV27 to TRBJ2-7; 12 bases match TRBD2. Germline CDR1 reads MNHEY; CDR2 reads SMNVEV (reference sequence). V dropped 6 bases and J dropped 2; count of bases not matched to a gene: 5. The CDR3 runs to 15 residues. The CDR3 nucleotides are TGTGCCAGCAGGGCTAGGACTAGCGGGACCTACGAGCAGTACTTC. Its protein is CASRARTSGTYEQYF.

The rearrangement links TRBV27 to TRBJ2-7; the match to TRBD1 covers 10 bases. The CDR3 loop spans 15 amino acids. V gave up 4 bases and J gave up 5 bases; unmatched junction bases: 8. In germline, CDR1 is MNHEY, CDR2 SMNVEV (reference sequence). CDR3 nucleotide sequence: TGTGCCAGCAGTTGGACGGGACAGGGGTGGGACGAGCAGTACTTC. It is translated as CASSWTGQGWDEQYF.

The gene calls are TRBV7-3 and TRBJ2-1; 8 bases align to TRBD2. V lost 4 bases, J lost 6 bases, and 2 bases stayed unmatched. The CDR3 contains 13 residues. CDR1 is SGHTA and CDR2 is FQGTGA in the germline V gene. This chain's CDR3 is CASSYGLANEQFF. CDR3 nucleotide sequence: TGTGCCAGCAGCTACGGACTAGCCAATGAGCAGTTCTTC.

The chain is built from TRBV14 and TRBJ2-7; 8 nucleotides align to TRBD2. Germline CDR1 and CDR2: SGHDN and FVKESK. The CDR3 totals 15 residues. The V and J ends lost 0 bases and 7 bases, in that order; junction bases with no gene match: 8. In DNA, the CDR3 is TGTGCCAGCAGCCAAGATCTTAGCGGGATCCGAGAGCAGTACTTC. As protein: CASSQDLSGIREQYF. Variable domain in full (rest from reference TRBV14 and TRBJ2-7): EAGVTQFPSHSVIEKGQTVTLRCDPISGHDNLYWYRRVMGKEIKFLLHFVKESKQDESGMPNNRFLAERTGGTYSTLKVQPAELEDSGVYFCASSQDLSGIREQYFGPGTRLTVT.

This chain links TRBV7-3 with TRBJ2-2; D ambiguous. There are 15 residues in the CDR3. Germline V lookup: CDR1 SGHTA, CDR2 FQGTGA. Trimming shortened V by 5 bases and J by 0 bases, and 10 bases separated the two germline ends. CDR3 in amino acids: CASSPSGTNTGELFF. The CDR3 coding sequence is TGTGCCAGCAGCCCCTCCGGTACGAACACCGGGGAGCTGTTTTTT.

In nucleotides, the CDR3 is TGTGCCAGCAGTCCATCGACAGGGGCCGTAGATACGCAGTATTTT. It is translated as CASSPSTGAVDTQYF. The genes are TRBV28 and TRBJ2-3; TRBD1 aligns across 8 bases. With V trimmed by 5 bases and J by 5 bases, 9 bases remained unmatched. The CDR3 totals 15 residues. Germline V gives CDR1 MDHEN, CDR2 SYDVKM.